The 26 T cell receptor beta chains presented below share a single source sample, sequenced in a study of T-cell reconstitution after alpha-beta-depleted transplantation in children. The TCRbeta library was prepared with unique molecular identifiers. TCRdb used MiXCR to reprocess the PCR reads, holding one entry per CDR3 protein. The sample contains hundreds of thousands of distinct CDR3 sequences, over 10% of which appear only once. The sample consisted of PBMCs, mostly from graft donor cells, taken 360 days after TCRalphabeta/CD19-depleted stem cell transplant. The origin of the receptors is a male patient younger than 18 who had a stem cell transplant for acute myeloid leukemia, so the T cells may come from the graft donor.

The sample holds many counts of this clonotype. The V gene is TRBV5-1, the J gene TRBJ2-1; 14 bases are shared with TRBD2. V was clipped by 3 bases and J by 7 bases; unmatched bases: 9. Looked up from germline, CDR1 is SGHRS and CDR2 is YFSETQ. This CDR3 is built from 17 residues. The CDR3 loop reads CASSWGLAGVIINEQFF. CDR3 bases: TGCGCCAGCAGCTGGGGACTAGCGGGAGTAATAATAAATGAGCAGTTCTTC.

CDR3 sequence: CASSFIIDIEQFF. The DNA of the CDR3 is TGTGCCAGCAGCTTTATCATTGACATTGAGCAGTTCTTC. The chain recombines TRBV7-9 with TRBJ2-1; D is unclear. The CDR3 loop spans 13 amino acids. V dropped 3 bases and J dropped 9 bases, with 12 bases sitting between them. Looked up from germline, CDR1 is SEHNR and CDR2 is FQNEAQ (reference sequence).

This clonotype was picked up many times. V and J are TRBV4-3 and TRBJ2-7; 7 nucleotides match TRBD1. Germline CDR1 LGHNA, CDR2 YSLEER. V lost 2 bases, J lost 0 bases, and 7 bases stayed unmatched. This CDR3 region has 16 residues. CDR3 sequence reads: CASSQTTGVYSYEQYF. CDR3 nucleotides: TGCGCCAGCAGCCAAACTACAGGGGTTTACTCCTACGAGCAGTACTTC.

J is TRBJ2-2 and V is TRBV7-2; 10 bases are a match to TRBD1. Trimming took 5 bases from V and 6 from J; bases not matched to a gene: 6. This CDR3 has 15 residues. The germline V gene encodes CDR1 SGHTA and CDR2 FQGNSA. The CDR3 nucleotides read TGTGCCAGCAGCACTGGACAGGGGGGAGCCGGGGAGCTGTTTTTT. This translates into CASSTGQGGAGELFF.

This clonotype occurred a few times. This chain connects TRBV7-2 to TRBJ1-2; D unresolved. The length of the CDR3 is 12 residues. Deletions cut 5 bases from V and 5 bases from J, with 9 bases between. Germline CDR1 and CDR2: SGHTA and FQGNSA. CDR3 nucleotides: TGTGCCAGCAGCCGACGGCCTTATGGCTACACCTTC. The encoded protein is CASSRRPYGYTF.

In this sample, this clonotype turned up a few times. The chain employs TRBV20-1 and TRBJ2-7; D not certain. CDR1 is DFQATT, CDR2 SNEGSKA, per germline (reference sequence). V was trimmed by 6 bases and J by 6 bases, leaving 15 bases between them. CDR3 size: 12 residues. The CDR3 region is CSAIRGFLEQYF. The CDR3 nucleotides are TGCAGTGCAATTAGAGGATTTCTCGAGCAGTACTTC.

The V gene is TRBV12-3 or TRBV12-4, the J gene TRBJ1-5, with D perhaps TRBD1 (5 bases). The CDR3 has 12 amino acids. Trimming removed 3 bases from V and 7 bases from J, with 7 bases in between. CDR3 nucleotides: TGTGCCAGCAGTTTTGGGGCCCAGCCCCAGCATTTT. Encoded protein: CASSFGAQPQHF.

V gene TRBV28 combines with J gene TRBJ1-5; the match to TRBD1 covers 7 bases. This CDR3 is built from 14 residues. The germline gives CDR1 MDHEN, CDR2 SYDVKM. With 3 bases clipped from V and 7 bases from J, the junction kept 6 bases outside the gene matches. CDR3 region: CASSFRQGGQPQHF. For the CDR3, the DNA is TGTGCCAGCAGTTTCCGACAGGGCGGCCAGCCCCAGCATTTT.

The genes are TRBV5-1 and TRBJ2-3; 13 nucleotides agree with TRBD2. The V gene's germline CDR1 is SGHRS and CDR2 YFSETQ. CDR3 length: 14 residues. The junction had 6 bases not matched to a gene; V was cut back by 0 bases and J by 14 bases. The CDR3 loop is CASSLEDRLAGGYF. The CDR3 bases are TGCGCCAGCAGCTTGGAAGACCGACTAGCGGGAGGGTATTTT.

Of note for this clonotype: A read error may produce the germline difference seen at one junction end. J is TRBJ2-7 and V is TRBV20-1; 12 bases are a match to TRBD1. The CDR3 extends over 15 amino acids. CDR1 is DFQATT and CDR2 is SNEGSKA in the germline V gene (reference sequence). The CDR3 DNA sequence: TGCTGTGCTAGATCCGGGACAGGGGGCATTTACGAGCAGTACTTC. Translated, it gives CCARSGTGGIYEQYF.

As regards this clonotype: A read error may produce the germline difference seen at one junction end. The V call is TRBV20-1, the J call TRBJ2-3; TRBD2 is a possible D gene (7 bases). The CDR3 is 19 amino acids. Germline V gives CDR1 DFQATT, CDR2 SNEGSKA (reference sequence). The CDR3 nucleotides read TGCAGGGCTAGAGCTTACCGTCAGAGAGGGGGGGGATCAGCAGATACGCAGTATTTT. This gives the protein CRARAYRQRGGGSADTQYF.

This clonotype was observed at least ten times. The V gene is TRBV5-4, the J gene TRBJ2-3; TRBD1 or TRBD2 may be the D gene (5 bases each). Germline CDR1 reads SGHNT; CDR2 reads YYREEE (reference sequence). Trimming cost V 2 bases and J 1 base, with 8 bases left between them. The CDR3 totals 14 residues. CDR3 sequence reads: CASSLGTRTDTQYF. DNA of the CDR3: TGTGCCAGCAGCTTAGGGACCCGCACAGATACGCAGTATTTT.

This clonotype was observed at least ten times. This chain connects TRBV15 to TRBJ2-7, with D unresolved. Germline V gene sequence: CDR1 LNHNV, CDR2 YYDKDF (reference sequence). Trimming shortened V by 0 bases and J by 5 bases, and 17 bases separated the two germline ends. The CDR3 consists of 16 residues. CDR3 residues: CATSREGPFRADEQYF. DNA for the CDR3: TGTGCCACCAGCAGAGAAGGCCCATTTCGGGCAGACGAGCAGTACTTC.

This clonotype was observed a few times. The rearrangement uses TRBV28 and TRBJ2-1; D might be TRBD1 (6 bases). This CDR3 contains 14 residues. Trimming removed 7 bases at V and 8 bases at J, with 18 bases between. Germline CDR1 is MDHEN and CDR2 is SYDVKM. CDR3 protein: CASTPPGALYEQFF. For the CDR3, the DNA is TGTGCCAGCACCCCGCCAGGGGCCCTATATGAGCAGTTCTTC.

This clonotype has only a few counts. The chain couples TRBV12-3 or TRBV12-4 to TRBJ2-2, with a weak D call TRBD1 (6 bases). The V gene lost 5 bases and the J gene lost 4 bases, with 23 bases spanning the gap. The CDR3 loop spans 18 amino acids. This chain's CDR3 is CASSGGRAGLKGTGELFF. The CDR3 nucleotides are TGTGCCAGCAGTGGGGGCCGAGCCGGGCTCAAAGGCACCGGGGAGCTGTTTTTT.

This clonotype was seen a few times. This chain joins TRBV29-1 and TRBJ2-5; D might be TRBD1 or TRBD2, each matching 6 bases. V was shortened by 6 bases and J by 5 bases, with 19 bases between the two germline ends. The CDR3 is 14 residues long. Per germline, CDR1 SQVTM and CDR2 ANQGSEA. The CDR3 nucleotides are TGCAGCGTGTTCGGGGGTGGGGGCCGGGAGACCCAGTACTTC. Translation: CSVFGGGGRETQYF.

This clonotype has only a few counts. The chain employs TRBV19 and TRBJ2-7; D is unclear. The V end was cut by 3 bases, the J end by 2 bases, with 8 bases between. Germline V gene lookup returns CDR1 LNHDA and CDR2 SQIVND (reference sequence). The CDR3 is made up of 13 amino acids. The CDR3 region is CASSIGITYEQYF. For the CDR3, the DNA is TGTGCCAGTAGTATTGGGATTACCTACGAGCAGTACTTC. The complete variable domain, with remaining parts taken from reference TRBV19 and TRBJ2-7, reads DGGITQSPKYLFRKEGQNVTLSCEQNLNHDAMYWYRQDPGQGLRLIYYSQIVNDFQKGDIAEGYSVSREKKESFPLTVTSAQKNPTAFYLCASSIGITYEQYFGPGTRLTVT.

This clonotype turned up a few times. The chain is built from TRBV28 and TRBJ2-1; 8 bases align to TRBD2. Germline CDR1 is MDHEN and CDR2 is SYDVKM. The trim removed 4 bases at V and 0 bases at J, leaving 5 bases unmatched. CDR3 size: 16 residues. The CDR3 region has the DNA TGTGCCAGCAGTTCTTTACTAGCGGACTCCTACAATGAGCAGTTCTTC. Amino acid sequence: CASSSLLADSYNEQFF.

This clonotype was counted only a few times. CDR3 sequence reads: CASAQGYEQYF. CDR3 DNA: TGTGCCAGCGCACAGGGGTACGAGCAGTACTTC. The chain carries TRBV6-5 and TRBJ2-7; 7 bases align to TRBD1. V shed 8 bases and J 4 bases; nucleotides not matched to a gene: 2. The CDR3 is 11 amino acids. The germline CDR1 and CDR2 sequences are MNHEY and SVGAGI.

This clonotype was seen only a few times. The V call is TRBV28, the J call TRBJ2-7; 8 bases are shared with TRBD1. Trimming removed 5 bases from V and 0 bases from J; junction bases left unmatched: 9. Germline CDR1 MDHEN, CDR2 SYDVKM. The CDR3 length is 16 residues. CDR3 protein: CASSPGLDRASYEQYF. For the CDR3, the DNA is TGTGCCAGCAGTCCAGGATTGGACAGGGCCTCCTACGAGCAGTACTTC.

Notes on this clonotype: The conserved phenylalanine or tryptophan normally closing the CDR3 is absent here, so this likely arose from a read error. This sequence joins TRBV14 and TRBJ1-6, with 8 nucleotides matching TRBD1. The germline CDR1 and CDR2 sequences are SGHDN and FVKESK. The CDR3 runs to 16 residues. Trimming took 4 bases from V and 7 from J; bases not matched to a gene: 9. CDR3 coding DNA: TGTGCCAGCAGCCTACGACAGGGGATATGGAATTCACCCCTCCACTAT. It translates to CASSLRQGIWNSPLHY.

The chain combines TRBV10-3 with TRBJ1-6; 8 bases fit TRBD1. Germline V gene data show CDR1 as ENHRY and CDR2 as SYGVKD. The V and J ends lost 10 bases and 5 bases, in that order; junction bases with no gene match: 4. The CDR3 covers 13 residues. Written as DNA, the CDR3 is TGTGCCACGACAGGGGTTAATAATTCACCCCTCCACTTT. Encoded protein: CATTGVNNSPLHF.

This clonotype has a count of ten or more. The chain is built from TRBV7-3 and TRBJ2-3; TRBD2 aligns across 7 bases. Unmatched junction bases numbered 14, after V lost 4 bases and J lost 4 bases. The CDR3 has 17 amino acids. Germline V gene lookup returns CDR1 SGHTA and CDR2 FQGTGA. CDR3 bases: TGTGCCAGCAGCTCCCCTCGGGATGGCGGGGGTTCAGATACGCAGTATTTT. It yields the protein CASSSPRDGGGSDTQYF.

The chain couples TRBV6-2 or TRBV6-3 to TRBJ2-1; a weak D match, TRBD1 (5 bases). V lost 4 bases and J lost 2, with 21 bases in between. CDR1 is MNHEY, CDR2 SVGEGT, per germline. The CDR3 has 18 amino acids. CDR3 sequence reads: CASSSQRVVAGTYNEQFF. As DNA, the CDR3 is TGTGCCAGCAGTTCCCAACGCGTGGTAGCAGGGACCTACAATGAGCAGTTCTTC.

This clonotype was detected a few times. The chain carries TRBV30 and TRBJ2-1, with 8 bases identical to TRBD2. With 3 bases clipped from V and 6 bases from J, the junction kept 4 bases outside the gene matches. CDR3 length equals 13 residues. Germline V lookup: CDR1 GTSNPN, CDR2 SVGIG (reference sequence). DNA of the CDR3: TGTGCCTGGAGGCGGGCGGGAGGCAATGAGCAGTTCTTC. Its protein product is CAWRRAGGNEQFF.

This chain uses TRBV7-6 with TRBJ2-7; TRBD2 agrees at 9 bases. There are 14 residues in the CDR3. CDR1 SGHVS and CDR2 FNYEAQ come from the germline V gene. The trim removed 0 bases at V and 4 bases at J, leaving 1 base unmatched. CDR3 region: CASSLASGRYEQYF. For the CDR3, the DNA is TGTGCCAGCAGCTTAGCTAGCGGGAGATACGAGCAGTACTTC.